This T cell receptor beta chain was obtained from a study of tumor-infiltrating lymphocytes in localized non-small cell lung cancer (dated by TCRdb to 2020 to 2023). With respect to the entire study: Several histologies were represented in the cohort, which also included both smokers and never-smokers as well as patients whose samples were collected after neoadjuvant chemotherapy. Each patient contributed resected tumor tissue and uninvolved lung tissue from the same patient, described as non-adjacent to the tumor. TCR sequencing was one of several integrated assays, alongside flow cytometry, multiplex immunofluorescence, RNA-seq, exome sequencing and proteomics, applied to the same patients. The overall ICON cohort comprised 150 surgical patients with localized non-small cell lung cancer whose tumors were resected. A total of roughly 57 patients were included in the paired tumor versus uninvolved lung comparison of immunoSEQ T-cell fraction.

Enrollment in ICON was initiated in 2016, and the last patient was enrolled in 2018. A subcohort of some 80 patients provided fresh tumor and matched uninvolved tissue for in-depth immune analyses, with TCR sequencing among those analyses. DNA isolated from bulk tissue, without cell sorting, was used for TCR sequencing. What the authors observed across the whole study: Since assay coverage differed from patient to patient depending on how much tissue was available, TCR sequencing was done for only a subset of the cohort. Different pieces of the same tissue were used for different assays, so technical variation could not be separated from intratumor heterogeneity. In line with immunofluorescence CD3 counts, TCRbeta sequencing supported higher T cell infiltration in tumors compared with uninvolved lung tissue. TCR-derived T-cell fraction did not differ between the flow cytometry-defined immunotypes IM1 (good prognosis) and IM2 (poor prognosis).

To note about this clone: Its target antigen remains unknown. Nothing much larger sits one base from this clone, and base qualities are not available.

The T-cell fraction in tumor and uninvolved lung tissue was provided by TCR sequencing with the immunoSEQ assay. The original methods were these. In the survival analysis, patients were divided into a high T-cell fraction group (upper tertile) and a low T-cell fraction group (lower two tertiles), and the two groups were compared using a log-rank test. A signed-rank test was used to test differences in T-cell fraction between paired tumor and uninvolved lung samples. TCRdb provides this immuneACCESS table in a form limited to in-frame rearrangements. Some clones are lacking; in checked studies, under half of them reflect an unresolved V gene, and why the rest are absent is not known. Clone size and the V and J calls come from that table; the DNA yielded D and trimming. For this sample there are 12,000 or so clones; 60% to 85% appear just once. The biggest ten clones account for about a sixth of the sample.

Sequencing was performed on uninvolved lung tissue not adjacent to the tumor. The sequence was obtained from a human donor with non-small cell lung cancer.

In nucleotides, the sequence is TGTGCCAGCAGAAGACAGTCCTATGGCTACACCTTC. It encodes CASRRQSYGYTF. The chain was built from TRBV6-5 and TRBJ1-2; the D segment could be TRBD1, given 5 matching bases. CDR1 MNHEY and CDR2 SVGAGI are derived from the germline V gene. The V and J ends are trimmed by 6 bases and 4 bases, leaving 9 bases between them. The cysteine opens and the phenylalanine closes a CDR3 of 12 amino acids. Solely the CDR3 DNA is kept, with 36 bases framed from the first base.